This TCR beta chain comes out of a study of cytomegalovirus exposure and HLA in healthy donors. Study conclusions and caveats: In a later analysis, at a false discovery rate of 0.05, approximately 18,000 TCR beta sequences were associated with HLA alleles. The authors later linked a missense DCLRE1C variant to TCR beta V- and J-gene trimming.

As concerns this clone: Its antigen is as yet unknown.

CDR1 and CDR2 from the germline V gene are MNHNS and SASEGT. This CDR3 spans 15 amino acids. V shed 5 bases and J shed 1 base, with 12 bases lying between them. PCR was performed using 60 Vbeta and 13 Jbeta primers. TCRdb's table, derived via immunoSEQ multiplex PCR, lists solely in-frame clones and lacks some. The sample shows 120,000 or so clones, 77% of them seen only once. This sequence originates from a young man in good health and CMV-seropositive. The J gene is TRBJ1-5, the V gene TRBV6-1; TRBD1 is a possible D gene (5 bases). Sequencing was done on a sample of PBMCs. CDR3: CASSSRQTSNQPQHF. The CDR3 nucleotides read TGTGCCAGCAGTAGTAGACAGACCAGCAATCAGCCCCAGCATTTT.